Given below is one T cell receptor beta chain in context. Its antigen remains unidentified. Primers for the PCR totalled 60 Vbeta and 13 Jbeta. TCRdb's table, derived via immunoSEQ multiplex PCR, lists solely in-frame clones and lacks some. The profile shows approximately 170,000 clones, more than 65% of them singletons. These data belong to a study of cytomegalovirus exposure and HLA in healthy donors. The study's findings and limits: There were some 150 TCR beta chains listed as cytomegalovirus-associated.

This TCR was sampled from a man younger than 35 in good health and CMV-seropositive. Sequencing was performed on PBMCs.

As DNA, the CDR3 is TGTGCCTGGAGTGTTACGTCGAGCACTGAAGCTTTCTTT. This gives the protein CAWSVTSSTEAFF. The rearrangement links TRBV30 to TRBJ1-1; D remains unclear. Looked up from germline, CDR1 is GTSNPN and CDR2 is SVGIG (reference sequence). The CDR3 spans 13 residues. Between the trimmed V and J ends, which lost 0 bases and 4 bases, there was a span of 9 bases.